Below, 13 T cell receptor beta chains from the same sample are listed, as sequenced in a study of brain T cells in children with intractable seizures. Specified time point: blood from clinic visit 5 months post-surgery; TSC patient then seizure free. Generated by immunoSEQ multiplex PCR, the TCRdb table keeps only in-frame clones and is missing some. The table includes approximately 330,000 clones, 93% detected once. The source was peripheral blood, collected around 5 months after surgery. The receptors were sampled from a boy younger than two with tuberous sclerosis and intractable seizures.

This sequence joins TRBV11-3 and TRBJ2-1, with D perhaps assigned TRBD1 or TRBD2 (5 bases each). The length of the CDR3 is 14 residues. The ends were cut back, 5 bases at V and 3 bases at J, with 11 bases in the middle. CDR1 SGHNT and CDR2 YENEEA come from the germline V gene. The CDR3 reads CASSHRDVYNEQFF. The CDR3 coding sequence is TGTGCCAGCAGCCACCGGGACGTCTACAATGAGCAGTTCTTC.

This chain connects TRBV6-6 to TRBJ2-5; D is perhaps TRBD2 (6 bases). The germline V and J ends were trimmed by 8 bases and 5 bases, with 18 bases remaining between them. This CDR3 has 14 amino acids. From germline, CDR1 is MNHNY and CDR2 SVGAGI (reference sequence). CDR3 in amino acids: CASYIGGHIETQYF. Written as DNA, the CDR3 is TGTGCCAGCTACATTGGAGGGCATATCGAGACCCAGTACTTC.

The chain carries TRBV24-1 and TRBJ1-5, with D possibly TRBD1 on 6 matching bases. The germline V gene has CDR1 KGHDR and CDR2 SFDVKD. The CDR3 runs 14 residues. Between the trimmed V and J ends, which lost 4 bases and 1 base, there was a span of 7 bases. As DNA, the CDR3 is TGTGCCACCAGTGACGGGGGCAGCAATCAGCCCCAGCATTTT. This codes for CATSDGGSNQPQHF.

This clone occurred once. CDR3 sequence: CASSLSGSGNTIYF. CDR3 nucleotides: TGTGCCAGCAGCTTGTCCGGATCCGGAAACACCATATATTTT. The J gene is TRBJ1-3, the V gene TRBV11-3; D is undetermined. The CDR3 totals 14 residues. Trimming left V 3 bases short and J 4 bases short, with 10 bases between. The germline V gene encodes CDR1 SGHNT and CDR2 YENEEA.

This chain uses TRBV7-2 with TRBJ1-5; D unresolved. The CDR3 is made up of 14 amino acids. V lost 1 base and J lost 5, with 9 bases in between. Germline V gene sequence: CDR1 SGHTA, CDR2 FQGNSA. In DNA form, the CDR3 reads TGTGCCAGCAGCTTAGGCATCGGCGATCAGCCCCAGCATTTT. Its protein product is CASSLGIGDQPQHF.

The chain combines TRBV6-6 with TRBJ1-1, with D possibly matching TRBD1 (5 bases). V dropped 8 bases and J dropped 6 bases, with 10 bases sitting between them. The CDR3 extends over 11 amino acids. The germline V gene encodes CDR1 MNHNY and CDR2 SVGAGI (reference sequence). The CDR3 region is CASPGASEAFF. CDR3 DNA sequence: TGTGCCAGCCCCGGGGCTTCTGAAGCTTTCTTT.

The chain combines TRBV14 with TRBJ2-7; the D is unclear. This CDR3 has 13 residues. V was trimmed by 1 base and J by 1 base, leaving 5 bases between them. CDR1 is SGHDN and CDR2 is FVKESK in the germline V gene. The DNA for the CDR3 is TGTGCCAGCAGCCAAGTCCCTTCCTACGAGCAGTACTTC. Residues: CASSQVPSYEQYF.

V and J are TRBV5-6 and TRBJ2-7, with 8 positions matching TRBD2. CDR3 length: 16 amino acids. Germline V lookup: CDR1 SGHDT, CDR2 YYEEEE. J was trimmed by 3 bases and V by 1 base; bases with no gene match: 9. The CDR3 DNA is TGTGCCAGCAGCTTGAGTGTCGGACTAGCTGACTACGAGCAGTACTTC. This sequence encodes CASSLSVGLADYEQYF.

This rearrangement joins TRBV6-5 to TRBJ2-3; no firm D call. Germline V gene data show CDR1 as MNHEY and CDR2 as SVGAGI. V lost 6 bases, J lost 3 bases, and 7 bases lay in between. The CDR3 is 12 amino acids. The CDR3 here is CASSVTTDTQYF. CDR3 sequence (DNA): TGTGCCAGCAGCGTTACTACAGATACGCAGTATTTT.

This clone was picked up one time. This rearrangement joins TRBV7-9 to TRBJ1-6; no clear D. Germline CDR1 is SEHNR and CDR2 is FQNEAQ (reference sequence). The length of the CDR3 is 13 residues. V was trimmed by 5 bases and J by 7 bases, leaving 9 bases between them. CDR3 amino acids: CASSAPANSPLHF. CDR3 DNA: TGTGCCAGCAGCGCTCCGGCAAATTCACCCCTCCACTTT.

The CDR3 protein is CASSSSDSYNEQFF. DNA for the CDR3: TGTGCCAGTAGTTCCTCAGACTCCTACAATGAGCAGTTCTTC. The genes are TRBV19 and TRBJ2-1, with D uncertain. The CDR3 covers 14 residues. V was clipped by 5 bases and J by 0 bases, with 8 bases between them. Germline lookup yields CDR1 LNHDA and CDR2 SQIVND (reference sequence).

The chain links TRBV11-2 to TRBJ2-1; 7 bases match TRBD1. The CDR3 extends over 16 amino acids. The V gene end was trimmed by 2 bases and the J gene end by 0 bases; junction bases not matched to a gene: 4. Germline V CDR1 and CDR2: SGHAT, FQNNGV. CDR3 in DNA: TGTGCCAGCAGCTTACGCTGGGACAGCTCCTACAATGAGCAGTTCTTC. It encodes CASSLRWDSSYNEQFF.

This chain joins TRBV7-2 and TRBJ2-2; the match to TRBD2 covers 7 bases. This CDR3 has 18 amino acids. The junction had 17 bases not matched to a gene; V was cut back by 3 bases and J by 7 bases. Germline values: CDR1 SGHTA, CDR2 FQGNSA. CDR3 amino acids: CASSLAAWREKRGGELFF. DNA of the CDR3: TGTGCCAGCAGCTTGGCGGCCTGGCGGGAGAAACGGGGCGGGGAGCTGTTTTTT.